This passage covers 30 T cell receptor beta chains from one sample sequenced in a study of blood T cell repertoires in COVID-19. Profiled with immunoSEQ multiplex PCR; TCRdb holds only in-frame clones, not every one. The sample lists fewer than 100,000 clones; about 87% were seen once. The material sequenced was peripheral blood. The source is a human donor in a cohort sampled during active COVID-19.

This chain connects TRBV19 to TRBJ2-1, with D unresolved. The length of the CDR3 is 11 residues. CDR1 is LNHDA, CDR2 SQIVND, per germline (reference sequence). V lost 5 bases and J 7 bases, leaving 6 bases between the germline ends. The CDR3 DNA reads TGTGCCAGTAGTTCTTTTAATGAGCAGTTCTTC. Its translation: CASSSFNEQFF.

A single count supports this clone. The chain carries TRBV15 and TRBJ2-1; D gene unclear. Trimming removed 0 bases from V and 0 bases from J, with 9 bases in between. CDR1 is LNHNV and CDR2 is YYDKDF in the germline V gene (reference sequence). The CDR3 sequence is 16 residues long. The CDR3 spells CATSRDLTSSYNEQFF. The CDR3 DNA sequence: TGTGCCACCAGCAGAGATCTCACGAGCTCCTACAATGAGCAGTTCTTC.

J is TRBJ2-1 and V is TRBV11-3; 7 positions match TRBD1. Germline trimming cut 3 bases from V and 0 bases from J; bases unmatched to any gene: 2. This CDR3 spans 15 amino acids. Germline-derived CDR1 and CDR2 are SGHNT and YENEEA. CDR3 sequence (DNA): TGTGCCAGCAGCTTGGGACAGAGCTCCTACAATGAGCAGTTCTTC. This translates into CASSLGQSSYNEQFF.

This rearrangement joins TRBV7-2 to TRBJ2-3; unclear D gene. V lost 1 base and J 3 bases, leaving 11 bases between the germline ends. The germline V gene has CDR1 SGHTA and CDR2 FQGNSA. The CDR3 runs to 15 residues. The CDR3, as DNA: TGTGCCAGCAGCTTAGACTTTGCACGGACAGATACGCAGTATTTT. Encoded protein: CASSLDFARTDTQYF.

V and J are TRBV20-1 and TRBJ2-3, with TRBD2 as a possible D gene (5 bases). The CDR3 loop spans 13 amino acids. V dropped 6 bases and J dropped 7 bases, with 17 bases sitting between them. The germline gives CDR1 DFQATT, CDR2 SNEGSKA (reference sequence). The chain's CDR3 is CSASHGVPHTQYF. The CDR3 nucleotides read TGCAGTGCGAGTCACGGGGTGCCCCATACGCAGTATTTT.

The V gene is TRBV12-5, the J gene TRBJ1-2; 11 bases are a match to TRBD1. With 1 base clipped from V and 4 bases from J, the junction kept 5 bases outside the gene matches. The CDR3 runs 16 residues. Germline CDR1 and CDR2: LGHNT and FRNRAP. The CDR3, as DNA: TGTGCTAGTGGTTTGGGGACAGGGGGCCGGGCCTATGGCTACACCTTC. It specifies CASGLGTGGRAYGYTF.

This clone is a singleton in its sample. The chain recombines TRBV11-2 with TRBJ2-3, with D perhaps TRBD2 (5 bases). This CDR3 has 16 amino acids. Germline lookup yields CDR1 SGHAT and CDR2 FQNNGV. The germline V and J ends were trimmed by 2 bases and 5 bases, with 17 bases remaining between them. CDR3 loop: CASSLPLSGIEDTQYF. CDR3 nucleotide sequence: TGTGCCAGCAGCTTACCGCTTTCGGGAATTGAAGATACGCAGTATTTT.

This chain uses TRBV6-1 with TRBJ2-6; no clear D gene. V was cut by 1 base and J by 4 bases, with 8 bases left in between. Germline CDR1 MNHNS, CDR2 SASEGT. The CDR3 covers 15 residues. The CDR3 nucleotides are TGTGCCAGCAGTGAAGTTCAGGCAGGGGCCAACGTCCTGACTTTC. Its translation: CASSEVQAGANVLTF.

The CDR3, as DNA: TGTGCCAGCAGCCTAGGACTCAACCCGGCCTACGAGCAGTACTTC. Its protein is CASSLGLNPAYEQYF. The V and J genes are TRBV5-4 and TRBJ2-7; weak D call: TRBD2 (5 bases). Germline V gene lookup returns CDR1 SGHNT and CDR2 YYREEE (reference sequence). Trimming cost V 4 bases and J 2 bases, with 16 bases left between them. This CDR3 is built from 15 residues.

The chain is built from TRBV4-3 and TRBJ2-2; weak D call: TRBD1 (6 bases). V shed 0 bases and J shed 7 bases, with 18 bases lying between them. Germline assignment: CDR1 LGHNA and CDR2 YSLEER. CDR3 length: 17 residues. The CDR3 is CASSQDLFRGNDGELFF. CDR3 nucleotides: TGCGCCAGCAGCCAAGATTTATTCAGGGGTAACGACGGGGAGCTGTTTTTT.

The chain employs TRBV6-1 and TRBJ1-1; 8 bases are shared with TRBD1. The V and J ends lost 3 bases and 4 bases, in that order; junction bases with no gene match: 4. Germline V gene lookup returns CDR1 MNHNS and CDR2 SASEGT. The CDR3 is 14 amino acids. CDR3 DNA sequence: TGTGCCAGCAGTGACAGGGGGCGCGTCACTGAAGCTTTCTTT. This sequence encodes CASSDRGRVTEAFF.

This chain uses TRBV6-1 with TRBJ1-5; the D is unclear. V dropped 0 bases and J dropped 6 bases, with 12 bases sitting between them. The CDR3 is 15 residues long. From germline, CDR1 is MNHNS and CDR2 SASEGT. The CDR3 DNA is TGTGCCAGCAGTGAAGCGCTTCAAGGGAGTCAGCCCCAGCATTTT. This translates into CASSEALQGSQPQHF.

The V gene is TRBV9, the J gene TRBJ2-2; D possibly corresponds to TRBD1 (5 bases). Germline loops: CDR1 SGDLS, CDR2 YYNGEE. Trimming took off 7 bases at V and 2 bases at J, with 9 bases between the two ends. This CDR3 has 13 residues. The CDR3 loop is CASGRVNTGELFF. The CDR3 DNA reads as TGTGCCAGCGGCAGGGTTAACACCGGGGAGCTGTTTTTT.

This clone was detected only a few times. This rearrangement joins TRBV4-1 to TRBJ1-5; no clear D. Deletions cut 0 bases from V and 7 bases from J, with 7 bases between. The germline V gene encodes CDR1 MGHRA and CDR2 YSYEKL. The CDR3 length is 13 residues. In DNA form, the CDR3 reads TGCGCCAGCAGCCAAGATAATCTACAGCCCCAGCATTTT. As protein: CASSQDNLQPQHF.

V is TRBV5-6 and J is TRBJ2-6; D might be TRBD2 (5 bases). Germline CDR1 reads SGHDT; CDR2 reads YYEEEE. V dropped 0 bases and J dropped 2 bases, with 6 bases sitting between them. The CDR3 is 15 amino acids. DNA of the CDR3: TGTGCCAGCAGCTTGGGAGGGACTGGGGCCAACGTCCTGACTTTC. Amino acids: CASSLGGTGANVLTF.

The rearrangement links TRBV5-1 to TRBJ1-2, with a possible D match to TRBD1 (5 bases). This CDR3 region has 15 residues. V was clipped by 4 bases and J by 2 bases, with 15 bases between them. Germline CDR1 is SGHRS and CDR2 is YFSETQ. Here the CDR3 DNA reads TGCGCCAGCAGCCCTGGGGCAGGGATGAACTATGGCTACACCTTC. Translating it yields CASSPGAGMNYGYTF.

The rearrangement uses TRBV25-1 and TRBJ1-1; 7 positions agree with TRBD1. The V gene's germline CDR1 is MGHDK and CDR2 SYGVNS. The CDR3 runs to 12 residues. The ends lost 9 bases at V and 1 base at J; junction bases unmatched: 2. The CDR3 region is CASGQANTEAFF. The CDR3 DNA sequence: TGTGCCAGTGGACAGGCGAACACTGAAGCTTTCTTT.

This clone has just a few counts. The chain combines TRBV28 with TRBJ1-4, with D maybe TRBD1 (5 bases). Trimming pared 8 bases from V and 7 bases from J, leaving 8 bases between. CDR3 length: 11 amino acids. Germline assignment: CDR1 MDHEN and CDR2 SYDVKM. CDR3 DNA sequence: TGTGCCAGCTGGCAGGGTGAAAAACTGTTTTTT. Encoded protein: CASWQGEKLFF. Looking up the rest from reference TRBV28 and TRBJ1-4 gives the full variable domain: DVKVTQSSRYLVKRTGEKVFLECVQDMDHENMFWYRQDPGLGLRLIYFSYDVKMKEKGDIPEGYSVSREKKERFSLILESASTNQTSMYLCASWQGEKLFFGSGTQLSVL.

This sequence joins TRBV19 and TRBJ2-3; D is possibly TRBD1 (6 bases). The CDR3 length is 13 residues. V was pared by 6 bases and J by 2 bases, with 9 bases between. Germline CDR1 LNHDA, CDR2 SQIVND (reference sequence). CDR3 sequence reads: CASRHRVTDTQYF. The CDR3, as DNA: TGTGCCAGTAGACACAGGGTCACAGATACGCAGTATTTT.

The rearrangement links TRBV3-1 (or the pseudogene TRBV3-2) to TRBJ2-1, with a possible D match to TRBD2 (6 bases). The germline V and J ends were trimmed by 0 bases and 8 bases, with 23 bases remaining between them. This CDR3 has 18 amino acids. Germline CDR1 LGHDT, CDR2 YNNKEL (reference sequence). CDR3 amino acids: CASSQDRGILGGSHEQFF. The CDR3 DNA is TGTGCCAGCAGCCAAGATAGGGGAATTTTGGGAGGAAGTCATGAGCAGTTCTTC.

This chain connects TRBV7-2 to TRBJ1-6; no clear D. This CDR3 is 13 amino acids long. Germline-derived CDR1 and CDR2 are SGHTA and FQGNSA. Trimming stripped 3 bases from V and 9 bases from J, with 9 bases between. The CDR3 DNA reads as TGTGCCAGCAGCTTGCCGCGAGGTTCACCCCTCCACTTT. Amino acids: CASSLPRGSPLHF. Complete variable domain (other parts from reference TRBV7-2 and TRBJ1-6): GAGVSQSPSNKVTEKGKDVELRCDPISGHTALYWYRQSLGQGLEFLIYFQGNSAPDKSGLPSDRFSAERTGGSVSTLTIQRTQQEDSAVYLCASSLPRGSPLHFGNGTRLTVT.

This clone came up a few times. This CDR3 is CAWSLGTGRPNSPLHF. CDR3 bases: TGTGCCTGGAGTCTCGGGACAGGGAGGCCAAATTCACCCCTCCACTTT. The genes are TRBV30 and TRBJ1-6; TRBD1 matches at 9 bases. The CDR3 is 16 amino acids. From germline, CDR1 is GTSNPN and CDR2 SVGIG (reference sequence). J lost 7 bases, V lost 2 bases, and 9 bases had no gene match.

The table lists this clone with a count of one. The CDR3 nucleotides read TGTGCCAGTAGTATCCGGAACACTGAAGCTTTCTTT. Amino acid sequence: CASSIRNTEAFF. The J gene is TRBJ1-1, the V gene TRBV19; D not resolved. Germline V gene sequence: CDR1 LNHDA, CDR2 SQIVND (reference sequence). The germline V and J ends were trimmed by 3 bases and 1 base, with 3 bases remaining between them. The length of the CDR3 is 12 residues.

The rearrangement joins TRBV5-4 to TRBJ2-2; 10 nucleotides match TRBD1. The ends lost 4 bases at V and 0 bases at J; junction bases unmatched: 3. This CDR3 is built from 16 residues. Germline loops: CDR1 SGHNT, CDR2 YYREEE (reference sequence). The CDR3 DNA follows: TGTGCCAGCAGCCCGACAGGGGGCGCGAACACCGGGGAGCTGTTTTTT. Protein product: CASSPTGGANTGELFF.

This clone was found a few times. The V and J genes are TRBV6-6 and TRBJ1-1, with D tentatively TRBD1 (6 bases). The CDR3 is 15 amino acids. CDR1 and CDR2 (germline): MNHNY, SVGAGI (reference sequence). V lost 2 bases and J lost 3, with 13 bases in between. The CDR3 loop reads CASSYGQGFYTEAFF. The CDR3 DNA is TGTGCCAGCAGTTACGGTCAGGGGTTTTACACTGAAGCTTTCTTT.

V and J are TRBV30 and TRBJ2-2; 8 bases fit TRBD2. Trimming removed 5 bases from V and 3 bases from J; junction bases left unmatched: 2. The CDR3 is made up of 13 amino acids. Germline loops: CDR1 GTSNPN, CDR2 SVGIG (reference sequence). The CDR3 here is CAWAGGDTGELFF. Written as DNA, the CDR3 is TGTGCCTGGGCGGGGGGCGACACCGGGGAGCTGTTTTTT.

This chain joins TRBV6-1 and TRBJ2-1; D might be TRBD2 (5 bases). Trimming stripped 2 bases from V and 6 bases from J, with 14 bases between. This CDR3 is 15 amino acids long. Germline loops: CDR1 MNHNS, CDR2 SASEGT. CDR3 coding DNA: TGTGCCAGCAGTGAATATTTAGGCGGGTTCAATGAGCAGTTCTTC. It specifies CASSEYLGGFNEQFF.

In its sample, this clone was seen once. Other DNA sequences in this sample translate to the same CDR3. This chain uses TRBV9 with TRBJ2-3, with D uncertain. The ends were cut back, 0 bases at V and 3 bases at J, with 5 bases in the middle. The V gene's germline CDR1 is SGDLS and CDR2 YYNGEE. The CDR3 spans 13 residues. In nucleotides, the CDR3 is TGTGCCAGCAGCGTAGTCAGTACAGATACGCAGTATTTT. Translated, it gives CASSVVSTDTQYF.

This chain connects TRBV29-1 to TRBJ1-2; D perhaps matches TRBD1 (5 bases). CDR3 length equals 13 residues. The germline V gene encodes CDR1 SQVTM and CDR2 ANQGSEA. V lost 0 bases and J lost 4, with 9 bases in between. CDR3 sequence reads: CSVEELGLYGYTF. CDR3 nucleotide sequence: TGCAGCGTTGAAGAGTTGGGGCTCTATGGCTACACCTTC.

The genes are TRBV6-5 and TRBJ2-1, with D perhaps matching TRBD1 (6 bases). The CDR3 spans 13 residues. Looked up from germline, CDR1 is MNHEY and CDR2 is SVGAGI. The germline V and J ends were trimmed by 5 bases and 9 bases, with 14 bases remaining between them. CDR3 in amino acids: CASSNRVDGEQFF. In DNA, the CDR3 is TGTGCCAGCAGTAACAGGGTTGATGGTGAGCAGTTCTTC.